Presented here are 25 T cell receptor beta chains from one specimen sequenced in a study of T-cell reconstitution after alpha-beta-depleted transplantation in children. Preparing the TCRbeta library involved the use of unique molecular identifiers. TCRdb reprocessed the PCR reads with MiXCR, giving one entry per CDR3 protein. The data show roughly 400,000 distinct CDR3 sequences, about 40% seen once. Source: PBMCs, taken before TCRalphabeta/CD19-depleted stem cell transplant. These receptors came from a girl aged 2 to 9 with aplastic anemia, due to receive a stem cell transplant.

J is TRBJ2-3 and V is TRBV20-1; unclear D gene. Germline V gene lookup returns CDR1 DFQATT and CDR2 SNEGSKA (reference sequence). V gave up 8 bases and J gave up 0 bases, with 12 bases separating them. This CDR3 spans 13 amino acids. The CDR3 sequence is CSLPAISTDTQYF. Written as DNA, the CDR3 is TGCAGTCTTCCCGCAATTAGCACAGATACGCAGTATTTT.

This clonotype has at least ten counts. V and J are TRBV29-1 and TRBJ2-3; D is perhaps TRBD2 (5 bases). Trimming removed 1 base at V and 1 base at J, with 9 bases between. Germline values: CDR1 SQVTM, CDR2 ANQGSEA. The CDR3 is 14 amino acids. The CDR3 bases are TGCAGCGTTGAAGGGGGAGTTGGCACAGATACGCAGTATTTT. Its translation: CSVEGGVGTDTQYF.

This clonotype was seen at least ten times. V gene TRBV29-1 combines with J gene TRBJ2-1, with a tentative D call TRBD1 (5 bases). V was clipped by 5 bases and J by 6 bases, with 17 bases between them. Per the germline V gene, CDR1 is SQVTM and CDR2 is ANQGSEA. The CDR3 spans 14 residues. CDR3 in DNA: TGCAGCGTTTACCAGGGCGGCTTGGGCAATGAGCAGTTCTTC. It encodes CSVYQGGLGNEQFF.

This clonotype was detected only once. This chain's CDR3 is CATSREGGGDYNEQFF. In DNA form, the CDR3 reads TGTGCCACCAGCAGGGAAGGAGGGGGGGACTACAATGAGCAGTTCTTC. This rearrangement joins TRBV15 to TRBJ2-1; the D gene is possibly TRBD2 (7 bases). This CDR3 has 16 residues. Per germline, CDR1 LNHNV and CDR2 YYDKDF (reference sequence). Trimming took off 3 bases at V and 3 bases at J, with 15 bases between the two ends.

The chain has TRBV20-1 and TRBJ2-1, with 10 bases fitting TRBD1. Per germline, CDR1 DFQATT and CDR2 SNEGSKA (reference sequence). V was pared by 5 bases and J by 10 bases, with 14 bases of the junction left unmatched. The CDR3 runs to 15 residues. CDR3 coding DNA: TGCAGTGCTTATCGTCCCGGGACAGGGGTTGGGGAGCAGTTCTTC. Its translation is CSAYRPGTGVGEQFF.

This clonotype was observed a few times. The chain has TRBV11-2 and TRBJ2-7, with D perhaps TRBD1 (7 bases). Looked up from germline, CDR1 is SGHAT and CDR2 is FQNNGV. The CDR3 runs to 18 residues. V shed 2 bases and J shed 1 base, with 21 bases lying between them. The CDR3 spells CASSLIPPGGPISYEQYF. The CDR3 nucleotides are TGTGCCAGCAGCTTAATCCCGCCAGGGGGGCCTATTTCCTACGAGCAGTACTTC.

V and J are TRBV6-4 and TRBJ2-3; D is perhaps TRBD2 (5 bases). Germline V gene data show CDR1 as MRHNA and CDR2 as SNTAGT. The CDR3 runs to 16 residues. V gave up 6 bases and J gave up 6 bases, with 22 bases separating them. The CDR3 bases are TGTGCCAGCAGAATCTCCGGCGGGCACCCCGGGGATACGCAGTATTTT. Its translation is CASRISGGHPGDTQYF.

The chain recombines TRBV29-1 with TRBJ2-7; TRBD1 matches at 8 bases. The CDR3 spans 15 residues. Looked up from germline, CDR1 is SQVTM and CDR2 is ANQGSEA. Germline trimming cut 7 bases from V and 7 bases from J; bases unmatched to any gene: 18. CDR3 in amino acids: CSAETRGRVSREQYF. CDR3 bases: TGCAGCGCCGAAACCAGGGGGCGAGTGAGTAGAGAGCAGTACTTC.

This clonotype was found once. The DNA for the CDR3 is TGTGCCAGCAGCTCCATACGAGACAGGGGCTACGAGCAGTACTTC. Amino acids: CASSSIRDRGYEQYF. The rearrangement joins TRBV7-6 to TRBJ2-7, with TRBD1 matching 8 bases. The V gene end was trimmed by 4 bases and the J gene end by 3 bases; junction bases not matched to a gene: 8. The CDR3 is made up of 15 amino acids. Germline-derived CDR1 and CDR2 are SGHVS and FNYEAQ.

The rearrangement links TRBV12-3 or TRBV12-4 to TRBJ2-1; a weak D match, TRBD2 (5 bases). The V end lost 3 bases, the J end lost 4 bases, and 10 bases lay between the germline ends. This CDR3 spans 14 amino acids. CDR3 nucleotide sequence: TGTGCCAGCAGTTTTCGGGAAAGGTACAATGAGCAGTTCTTC. Protein product: CASSFRERYNEQFF.

Comment on this clonotype: A read error is possible here, since a much larger clone lies one base away. J is TRBJ2-3 and V is TRBV12-3 or TRBV12-4; TRBD2 agrees at 13 bases. The CDR3 runs to 16 residues. The CDR3 loop is CPSSPGLAGPTDTQYF. CDR3 coding DNA: TGTCCCAGCAGTCCGGGACTAGCGGGACCCACAGATACGCAGTATTTT.

This clonotype was found a few times. The rearrangement joins TRBV7-8 to TRBJ2-3; 14 nucleotides agree with TRBD2. J gave up 4 bases and V 5 bases, and 5 bases lay outside the gene matches. The CDR3 covers 16 residues. Germline lookup yields CDR1 SGHVS and CDR2 FQNEAQ. The CDR3 spells CASSRLAGGLPDTQYF. CDR3 DNA: TGTGCCAGCAGCAGACTAGCGGGGGGGCTCCCAGATACGCAGTATTTT.

This clonotype was recorded at least ten times. The genes are TRBV7-2 and TRBJ2-3, with D uncertain. Trimming shortened V by 5 bases and J by 0 bases, and 9 bases separated the two germline ends. CDR3 length: 14 residues. Per the germline V gene, CDR1 is SGHTA and CDR2 is FQGNSA. The CDR3 protein is CASSETPSTDTQYF. CDR3 nucleotides: TGTGCCAGCAGCGAGACGCCTAGCACAGATACGCAGTATTTT.

This clonotype was picked up a small number of times. The gene calls are TRBV7-9 and TRBJ2-7; D ambiguous. The CDR3 is made up of 14 amino acids. V lost 5 bases and J 2 bases, leaving 13 bases between the germline ends. The germline V gene encodes CDR1 SEHNR and CDR2 FQNEAQ (reference sequence). The CDR3 loop is CASSRTQATYEQYF. In nucleotides, the CDR3 is TGTGCCAGCAGCCGGACCCAGGCGACCTACGAGCAGTACTTC.

In this sample, this clonotype turned up many times. The chain links TRBV12-3 or TRBV12-4 to TRBJ2-2; D not resolved. Trimming cost V 5 bases and J 4 bases, with 14 bases left between them. The length of the CDR3 is 15 residues. CDR3 protein: CASSPERSLTGELFF. The CDR3 region has the DNA TGTGCCAGCAGTCCGGAAAGGTCGCTCACCGGGGAGCTGTTTTTT.

This clonotype was seen a few times. V usage is TRBV7-2 and J usage is TRBJ2-3; 12 bases map to TRBD2. J lost 5 bases, V lost 4 bases, and 7 bases had no gene match. Germline CDR1 and CDR2: SGHTA and FQGNSA. This CDR3 region has 16 residues. The CDR3 coding sequence is TGTGCCAGCAGCTACCTAGCGGGAGGGCGCGGAGATACGCAGTATTTT. It translates to CASSYLAGGRGDTQYF.

The chain has TRBV4-3 and TRBJ2-3, with D perhaps given as TRBD1 or TRBD2 (5 bases each). Germline values: CDR1 LGHNA, CDR2 YSLEER. Trimming pared 2 bases from V and 9 bases from J, leaving 12 bases between. CDR3 length equals 13 residues. The CDR3 reads CASSQFLRDTQYF. In nucleotides, the CDR3 is TGCGCCAGCAGCCAATTTTTAAGGGACACGCAGTATTTT.

The rearrangement links TRBV27 to TRBJ2-7; tentative D call: TRBD1 (5 bases). Per the germline V gene, CDR1 is MNHEY and CDR2 is SMNVEV (reference sequence). This CDR3 comprises 15 residues. With 5 bases removed from V and 2 bases from J, the gap between germline ends came to 16 bases. DNA of the CDR3: TGTGCCAGCAGTCCCTCGACAGTTGGGGCCTACGAGCAGTACTTC. This encodes CASSPSTVGAYEQYF.

The rearrangement joins TRBV7-9 to TRBJ2-6; perhaps TRBD2 as D (5 bases). Germline V CDR1 and CDR2: SEHNR, FQNEAQ (reference sequence). Trimming left V 5 bases short and J 2 bases short, with 16 bases between. This CDR3 has 17 residues. CDR3 sequence reads: CASSPHVTGAGANVLTF. The CDR3 coding sequence is TGTGCCAGCAGCCCCCATGTCACCGGGGCTGGGGCCAACGTCCTGACTTTC.

The chain carries TRBV6-1 and TRBJ1-5; D uncertain. V lost 2 bases, J lost 7 bases, and 15 bases lay in between. CDR1 is MNHNS and CDR2 is SASEGT in the germline V gene. The CDR3 loop spans 15 amino acids. DNA of the CDR3: TGTGCCAGCAGTGAAAGGTTAGGTGAGGGCCAGCCCCAGCATTTT. It codes for CASSERLGEGQPQHF.

In its sample, this clonotype was seen many times. V is TRBV6-1 and J is TRBJ1-5; TRBD1 is a possible D gene (5 bases). Trimming removed 3 bases at V and 3 bases at J, with 9 bases between. The CDR3 is 14 amino acids. Germline loops: CDR1 MNHNS, CDR2 SASEGT. CDR3 protein: CASSDLGPNQPQHF. The CDR3 DNA reads TGTGCCAGCAGTGATTTGGGGCCCAATCAGCCCCAGCATTTT.

V gene TRBV28 combines with J gene TRBJ2-5; 9 positions agree with TRBD1. The V gene end was trimmed by 6 bases and the J gene end by 7 bases; junction bases not matched to a gene: 9. The CDR3 length is 14 residues. Germline loops: CDR1 MDHEN, CDR2 SYDVKM. The CDR3 DNA sequence: TGTGCCAGCAGCCCTCCCGGACAGGGGCCGACCCAGTACTTC. It yields the protein CASSPPGQGPTQYF.

This clonotype was seen many times. The chain uses TRBV19 and TRBJ2-1, with 7 bases identical to TRBD1. The CDR3 length is 14 residues. Germline-derived CDR1 and CDR2 are LNHDA and SQIVND (reference sequence). V lost 10 bases and J lost 5; bases outside the gene matches: 11. As DNA, the CDR3 is TGTGCCAAAGCTTCGGGACAGCCCCACAATGAGCAGTTCTTC. It yields the protein CAKASGQPHNEQFF.

This clonotype was found a few times. The chain uses TRBV4-3 and TRBJ1-5; maybe TRBD1 (6 bases). This CDR3 spans 17 amino acids. The germline V and J ends were trimmed by 0 bases and 10 bases, with 22 bases remaining between them. The germline gives CDR1 LGHNA, CDR2 YSLEER. DNA for the CDR3: TGCGCCAGCAGCCAAGATCACCGTATTGGCAGGGGAAAACCCCAGCATTTT. Its protein product is CASSQDHRIGRGKPQHF.

V and J are TRBV9 and TRBJ2-7; TRBD1 agrees at 7 bases. V trimming: 0 bases; J trimming: 2 bases; junction bases outside the gene matches: 2. This CDR3 is built from 14 residues. CDR1 is SGDLS, CDR2 YYNGEE, per germline. The CDR3 spells CASSVADRTYEQYF. The CDR3, as DNA: TGTGCCAGCAGCGTAGCGGACAGGACCTACGAGCAGTACTTC.